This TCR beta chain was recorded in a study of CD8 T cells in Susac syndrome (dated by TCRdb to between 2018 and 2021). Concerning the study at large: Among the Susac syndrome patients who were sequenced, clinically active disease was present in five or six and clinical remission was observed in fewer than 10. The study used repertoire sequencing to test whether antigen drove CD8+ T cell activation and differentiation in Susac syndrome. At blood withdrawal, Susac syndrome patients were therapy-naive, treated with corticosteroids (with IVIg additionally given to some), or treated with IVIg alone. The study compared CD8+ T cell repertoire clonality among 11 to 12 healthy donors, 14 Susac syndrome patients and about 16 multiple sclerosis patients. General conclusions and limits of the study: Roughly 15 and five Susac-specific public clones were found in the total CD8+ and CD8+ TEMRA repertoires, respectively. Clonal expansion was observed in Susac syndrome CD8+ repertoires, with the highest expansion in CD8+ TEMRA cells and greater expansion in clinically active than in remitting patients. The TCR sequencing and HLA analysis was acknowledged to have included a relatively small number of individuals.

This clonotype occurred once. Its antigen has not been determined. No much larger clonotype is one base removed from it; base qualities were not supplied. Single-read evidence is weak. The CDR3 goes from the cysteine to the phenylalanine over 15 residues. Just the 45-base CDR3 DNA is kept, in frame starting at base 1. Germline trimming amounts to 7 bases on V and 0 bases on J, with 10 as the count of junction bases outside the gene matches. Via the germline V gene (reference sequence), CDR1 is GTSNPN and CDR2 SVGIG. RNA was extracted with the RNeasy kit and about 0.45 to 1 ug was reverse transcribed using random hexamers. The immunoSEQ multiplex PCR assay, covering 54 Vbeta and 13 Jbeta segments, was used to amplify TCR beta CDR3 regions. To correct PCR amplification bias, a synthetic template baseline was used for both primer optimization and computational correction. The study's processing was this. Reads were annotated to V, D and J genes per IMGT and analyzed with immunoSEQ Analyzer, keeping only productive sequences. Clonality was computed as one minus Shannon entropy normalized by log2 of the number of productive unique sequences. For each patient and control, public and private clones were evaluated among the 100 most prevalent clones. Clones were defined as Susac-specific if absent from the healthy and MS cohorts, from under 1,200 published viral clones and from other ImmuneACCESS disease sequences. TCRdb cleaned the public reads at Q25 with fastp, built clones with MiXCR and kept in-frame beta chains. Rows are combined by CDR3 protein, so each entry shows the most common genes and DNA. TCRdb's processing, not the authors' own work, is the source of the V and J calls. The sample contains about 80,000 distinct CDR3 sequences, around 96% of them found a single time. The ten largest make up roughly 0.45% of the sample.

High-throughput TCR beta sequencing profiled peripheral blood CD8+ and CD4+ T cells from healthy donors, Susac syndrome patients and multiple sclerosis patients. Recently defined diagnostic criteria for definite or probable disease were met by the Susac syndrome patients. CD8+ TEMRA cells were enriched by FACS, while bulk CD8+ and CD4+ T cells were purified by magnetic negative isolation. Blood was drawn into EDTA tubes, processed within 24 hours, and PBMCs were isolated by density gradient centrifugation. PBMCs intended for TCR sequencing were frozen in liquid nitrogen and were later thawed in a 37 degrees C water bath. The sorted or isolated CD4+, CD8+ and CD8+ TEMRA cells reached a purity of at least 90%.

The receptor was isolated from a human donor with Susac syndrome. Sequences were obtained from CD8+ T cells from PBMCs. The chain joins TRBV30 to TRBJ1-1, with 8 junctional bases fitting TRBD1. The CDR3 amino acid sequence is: CAFETGGRMNTEAFF. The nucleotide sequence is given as TGTGCCTTTGAAACAGGGGGACGCATGAACACTGAAGCTTTCTTT.